This TCR beta chain was identified during a study of shared clonotypes between healthy human individuals. The CDR3 totals 14 residues. Germline values: CDR1 SGDLS, CDR2 YYNGEE. The V and J ends lost 3 bases and 5 bases respectively, with 14 bases between them. The method was immunoSEQ multiplex PCR; TCRdb's version includes in-frame clones alone and lacks a portion of them. The sample has approximately 1,500,000 clones, under 99% seen once. This clonotype was obtained from a man in his thirties or forties in good health. The rearrangement links TRBV9 to TRBJ1-2, with D uncertain. Sequences were obtained from naive CD4+ T cells sorted from blood. As to subset: CD45RA+ positively selected. The CDR3 sequence: CASSAPGRSYGYTF. CDR3 DNA sequence: TGTGCCAGCAGCGCCCCGGGGAGGAGTTATGGCTACACCTTC.